This T cell receptor (beta chain) was obtained from a study of Graves' ophthalmopathy and Graves' hyperthyroidism (dated by TCRdb to 2016 to 2019). The study in broad terms: Peripheral blood samples were taken at the time of initial diagnosis, before any treatment was given. To explore V-J signatures that separate ophthalmopathy from hyperthyroidism, a discovery set of about 100 patients was enrolled, consisting of 43 with ophthalmopathy and about 60 with stable hyperthyroidism. In more than five hyperthyroidism patients, the T-cell repertoires found in thyroid tissue were compared with those found in blood. In total, over 130 blood samples were TCR-sequenced: approximately 42 ophthalmopathy, approximately 75 hyperthyroidism and approximately 17 hyperthyroidism-to-ophthalmopathy patients. The independent validation cohort included about 19 hyperthyroidism patients plus 17 patients who later progressed from hyperthyroidism to ophthalmopathy. The study used TCR beta repertoire signatures to distinguish Graves' ophthalmopathy from Graves' hyperthyroidism and to predict progression to ophthalmopathy. After sampling, hyperthyroidism patients received methimazole starting at 30 mg daily, and ophthalmopathy patients received high-dose intravenous methylprednisolone.

There are a few counts of this clonotype. Its antigen is unknown. Base qualities are missing; no much larger clone stands one base away. For repertoire sequencing, the TCR beta CDR3 regions were amplified from RNA transcripts. The first round was an RT-PCR using HTBI primers with the Qiagen OneStep RT-PCR kit, and this first round was followed by a second-round multiplex PCR, then size selection and purification. Libraries were sequenced paired-end with 100 bp reads on an Illumina HiSeq2000. Per the original workflow: SOAPnuke was used for read processing, and reads with adapters, uncalled bases, a mean Phred below 15, or no exact constant-primer or identifier match were discarded. COPE v1.2.5 was used to merge high-quality paired reads. Unique nucleotide sequences were defined as clonotypes and aligned to IMGT TRB V, D and J references using MiTCR v1.1. Analysis was restricted to V-J combinations with a frequency above 0.0001, which covered approximately 99% of repertoires. For each V-J combination, a TCR clonal expansion and chaos score was defined as the ratio of F50 clonal expansion to chaos observed in the TCRdist matrix. Features were reduced by Welch's t-statistics and random forest to approximately 12 V-J combinations, which fed a naive Bayes classifier. The similarity between thyroid and blood repertoires was quantified using the Morisita-Horn index. TCRdb reprocessed the public reads (quality trimming at Q25 with fastp, clone calling with MiXCR) and kept in-frame beta chains. Rows with a matching CDR3 protein are joined into one entry that keeps the most common DNA and genes. TCRdb's processing, not the authors', yielded these V and J calls. The sample yields about 740,000 distinct CDR3 sequences; around 40% were counted once. The ten largest clonotypes hold roughly 45% of the sample.

Broader findings and caveats from the paper: Sample size was not predetermined statistically, and investigators were not blinded to group allocation. In cross-validation, the 13-signature model distinguished ophthalmopathy from stable hyperthyroidism with approximately 90% sensitivity and around 82% specificity, and in the test set the corresponding values were about 80% and 75%. In validation, the model predicted ophthalmopathy progression with more than 55% sensitivity and approximately 75% specificity; eleven to twelve predicted patients were CT-confirmed with GO in a median of approximately six months. Most expanded thyroid clonotypes with frequency above 0.001 were also detected in blood, suggesting blood repertoires may reflect the thyroid immune response.

Cut back by 4 bases and 3 bases, the V and J ends lie 18 bases apart. Based on the germline V gene (reference sequence), the CDR1 and CDR2 sequences are SEHNR and FQNEAQ. From its cysteine to its phenylalanine, the CDR3 spans 16 amino acids. The sequence is cut down to CDR3 DNA, 48 bases in frame from base 1. Ophthalmopathy patients had moderately to severely active disease, Clinical Activity Score of at least 3, NOSPECS grade of at least 4, and disease duration under 3 months. Patients with other autoimmune diseases, uncontrolled infections, pregnancy or lactation were excluded from the study. Clinical symptoms, serum thyroxine, TRAb, thyroid ultrasound and orbital computed tomography were used for diagnosis. PBMCs were isolated from roughly 10 ml of fresh peripheral blood by Ficoll-Paque density gradient centrifugation. Total RNA was extracted with Trizol reagent and quality-checked on an Agilent 2100 Bioanalyzer.

Sample: peripheral blood. The chain joins TRBV7-9 to TRBJ2-5; D gene: possibly TRBD2, on 7 matching bases. The clonotype was recovered from an adult man with Graves' ophthalmopathy. Here the CDR3 is given as CASSSVRGRDEETQYF. The base sequence is TGTGCCAGCAGCTCAGTTAGGGGGAGGGATGAAGAGACCCAGTACTTC.